Presented here are 10 T cell receptor beta chains from one specimen sequenced in a study of graft-versus-host responses after intestinal transplantation (dated by TCRdb to the early 2020s). The time point label of this sample denotes: cells obtained before transplantation from donor or recipient. These receptors lack a known antigen. Libraries were constructed by the immunoSEQ multiplex PCR assay. TCRdb retrieved this table from immuneACCESS and kept in-frame rearrangements only. Not all clones are present; in checked studies, unresolved V genes account for under half, and no reason is known for the remainder. Across this sample there are about 35,000 clones, with over 90% seen only once. The ten top clones hold over 20% of the sample. The input for sequencing was unstimulated CD8+ T cells sorted from spleen or lymph node cells, taken before transplant. Every receptor here comes from a human donor who was the organ donor for an intestinal transplant.

This rearrangement joins TRBV25-1 to TRBJ2-5, with a tentative D call TRBD1 (5 bases). The V gene lost 2 bases and the J gene lost 5 bases, with 15 bases spanning the gap. The CDR3 runs to 15 residues. Looked up from germline, CDR1 is MGHDK and CDR2 is SYGVNS. CDR3 in DNA: TGTGCCAGCAGTGAAAACTCAGGGAAGAGGGAGACCCAGTACTTC. Amino acid sequence: CASSENSGKRETQYF.

The chain recombines TRBV4-2 with TRBJ2-3, with 10 bases fitting TRBD1. The CDR3 extends over 16 amino acids. Germline CDR1 is LGHNA and CDR2 is YNFKEQ. V trimming: 1 base; J trimming: 1 base; junction bases outside the gene matches: 2. For the CDR3, the DNA is TGTGCCAGCAGCCAAGGACAGGGGGCCCGCACAGATACGCAGTATTTT. Protein sequence: CASSQGQGARTDTQYF.

The V and J genes are TRBV4-3 and TRBJ2-7; 9 bases are a match to TRBD2. The CDR3 extends over 15 amino acids. V shed 0 bases, J shed 3 bases, and the junction held 3 bases outside the gene matches. CDR1 is LGHNA, CDR2 YSLEER, per germline. The CDR3, as DNA: TGCGCCAGCAGCCAAGATCCGACTAGCGGCTACGAGCAGTACTTC. This gives the protein CASSQDPTSGYEQYF.

This clone has just a few counts. This chain uses TRBV6-1 with TRBJ1-2; 8 nucleotides line up with TRBD1. The CDR3 length is 15 residues. The germline CDR1 and CDR2 sequences are MNHNS and SASEGT. V lost 6 bases and J lost 6; bases outside the gene matches: 12. As DNA, the CDR3 is TGTGCCAGCAGCTCCCACCGACAGGGGAGCGATGGCTACACCTTC. Translation: CASSSHRQGSDGYTF.

The rearrangement joins TRBV5-1 to TRBJ2-5; D is unclear. CDR3 size: 12 residues. The germline V gene has CDR1 SGHRS and CDR2 YFSETQ. Trimming took 5 bases from V and 1 from J, leaving 6 bases between them. CDR3 amino acids: CASRYGQETQYF. The DNA of the CDR3 is TGCGCCAGCAGGTACGGCCAAGAGACCCAGTACTTC.

This clone ranks as medium-sized. Other DNA variants within this sample encode the same CDR3. The rearrangement uses TRBV28 and TRBJ2-7; D is possibly TRBD2 (5 bases). This CDR3 spans 12 amino acids. The germline V gene has CDR1 MDHEN and CDR2 SYDVKM. Trimming removed 2 bases at V and 3 bases at J, with 5 bases between. The CDR3 DNA reads as TGTGCCAGCAGTTTAGGGAGCTACGAGCAGTACTTC. It specifies CASSLGSYEQYF.

The V gene is TRBV19, the J gene TRBJ1-3; D is ambiguous. CDR1 and CDR2 (germline): LNHDA, SQIVND (reference sequence). This CDR3 is 15 amino acids long. Trimming left V 5 bases short and J 0 bases short, with 11 bases between. This CDR3 reads CASSWTPYSGNTIYF. CDR3 nucleotide sequence: TGTGCCAGTAGTTGGACCCCCTACTCTGGAAACACCATATATTTT.

This chain connects TRBV19 to TRBJ2-7; D remains ambiguous. The CDR3 covers 13 residues. The V end was cut by 1 base, the J end by 6 bases, with 10 bases between. Germline CDR1 LNHDA, CDR2 SQIVND (reference sequence). The CDR3 spells CASSIGGEGEQYF. The CDR3 DNA follows: TGTGCCAGTAGTATAGGTGGGGAAGGCGAGCAGTACTTC.

The chain links TRBV2 to TRBJ2-7; perhaps TRBD2 as D (6 bases). The germline V and J ends were trimmed by 8 bases and 2 bases, with 13 bases remaining between them. Germline CDR1 SNHLY, CDR2 FYNNEI. This CDR3 has 13 residues. The CDR3 coding sequence is TGTGCCAGCGATCGCGGGGCCACCTACGAGCAGTACTTC. Translated, it gives CASDRGATYEQYF.

V gene TRBV4-1 combines with J gene TRBJ2-7; D gene unclear. Between the trimmed V and J ends, which lost 3 bases and 4 bases, there was a span of 10 bases. The CDR3 has 13 amino acids. Germline V gene data show CDR1 as MGHRA and CDR2 as YSYEKL. The CDR3 DNA reads as TGCGCCAGCAGCCAGGGCAGTACTTACGAGCAGTACTTC. It codes for CASSQGSTYEQYF.